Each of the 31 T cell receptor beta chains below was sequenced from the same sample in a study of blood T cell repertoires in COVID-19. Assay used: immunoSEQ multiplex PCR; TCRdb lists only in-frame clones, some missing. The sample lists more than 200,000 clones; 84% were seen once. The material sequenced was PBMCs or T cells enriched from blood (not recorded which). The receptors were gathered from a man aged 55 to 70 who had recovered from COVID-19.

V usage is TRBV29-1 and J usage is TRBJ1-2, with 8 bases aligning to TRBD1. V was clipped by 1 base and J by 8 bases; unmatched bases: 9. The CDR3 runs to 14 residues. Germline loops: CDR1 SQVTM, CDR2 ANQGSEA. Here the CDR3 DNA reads TGCAGCGTTGAAGGCCAGGACAGGGTCGGAGGCTACACCTTC. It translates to CSVEGQDRVGGYTF.

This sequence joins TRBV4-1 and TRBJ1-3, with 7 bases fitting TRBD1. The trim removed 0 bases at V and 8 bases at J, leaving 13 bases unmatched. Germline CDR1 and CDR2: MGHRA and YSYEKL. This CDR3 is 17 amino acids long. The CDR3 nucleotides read TGCGCCAGCAGCCAAGATCCCCCGGGCAGGGGGACGGACACCATATATTTT. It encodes CASSQDPPGRGTDTIYF.

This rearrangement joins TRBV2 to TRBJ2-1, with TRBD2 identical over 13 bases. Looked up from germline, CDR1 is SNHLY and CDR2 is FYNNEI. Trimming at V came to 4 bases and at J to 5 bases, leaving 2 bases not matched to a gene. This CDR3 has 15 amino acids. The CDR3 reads CASSVGTSGNNEQFF. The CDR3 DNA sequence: TGTGCCAGCAGTGTCGGGACTAGCGGGAACAATGAGCAGTTCTTC.

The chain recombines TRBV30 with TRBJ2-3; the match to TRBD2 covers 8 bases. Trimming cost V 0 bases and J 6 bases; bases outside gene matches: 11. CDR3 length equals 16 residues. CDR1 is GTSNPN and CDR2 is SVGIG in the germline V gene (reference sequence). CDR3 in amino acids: CAWSVQGGGSRDTQYF. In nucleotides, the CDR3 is TGTGCCTGGAGTGTACAGGGCGGGGGGAGCAGGGATACGCAGTATTTT. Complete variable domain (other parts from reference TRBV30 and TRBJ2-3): SQTIHQWPATLVQPVGSPLSLECTVEGTSNPNLYWYRQAAGRGLQLLFYSVGIGQISSEVPQNLSASRPQDRQFILSSKKLLLSDSGFYLCAWSVQGGGSRDTQYFGPGTRLTVL.

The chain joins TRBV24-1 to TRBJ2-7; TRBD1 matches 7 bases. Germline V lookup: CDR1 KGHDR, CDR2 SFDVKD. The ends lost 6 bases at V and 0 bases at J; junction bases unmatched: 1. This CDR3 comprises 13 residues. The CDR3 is CATSTGVSYEQYF. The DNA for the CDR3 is TGTGCCACCAGTACAGGGGTCTCCTACGAGCAGTACTTC.

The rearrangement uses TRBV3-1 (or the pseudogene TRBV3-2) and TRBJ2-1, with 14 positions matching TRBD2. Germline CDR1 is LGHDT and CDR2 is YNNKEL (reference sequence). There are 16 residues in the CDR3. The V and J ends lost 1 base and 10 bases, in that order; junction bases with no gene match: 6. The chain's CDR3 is CASSQAGTSGGGEQFF. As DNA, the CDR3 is TGTGCCAGCAGCCAAGCCGGGACTAGCGGGGGAGGAGAGCAGTTCTTC.

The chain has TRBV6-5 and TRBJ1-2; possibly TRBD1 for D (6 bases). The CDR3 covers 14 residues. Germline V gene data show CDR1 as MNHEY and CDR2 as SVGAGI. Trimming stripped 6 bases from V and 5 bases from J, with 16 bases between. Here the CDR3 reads CASSQRQDRYGYTF. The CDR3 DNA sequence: TGTGCCAGCAGCCAACGACAGGACAGATATGGCTACACCTTC.

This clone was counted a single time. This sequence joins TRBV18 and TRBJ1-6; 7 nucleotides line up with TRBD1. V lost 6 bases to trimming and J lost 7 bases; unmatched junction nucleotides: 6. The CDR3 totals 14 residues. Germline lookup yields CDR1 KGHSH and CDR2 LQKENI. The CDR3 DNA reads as TGTGCCAGCTCCCGGGACAGCAGAAATTCACCCCTCCACTTT. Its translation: CASSRDSRNSPLHF.

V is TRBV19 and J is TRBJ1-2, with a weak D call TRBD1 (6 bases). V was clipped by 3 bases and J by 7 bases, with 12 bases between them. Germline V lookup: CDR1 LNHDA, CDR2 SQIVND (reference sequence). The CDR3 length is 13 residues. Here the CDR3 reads CASSISGERGYTF. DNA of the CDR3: TGTGCCAGTAGTATCTCAGGGGAACGTGGCTACACCTTC. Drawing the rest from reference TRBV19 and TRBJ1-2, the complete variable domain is DGGITQSPKYLFRKEGQNVTLSCEQNLNHDAMYWYRQDPGQGLRLIYYSQIVNDFQKGDIAEGYSVSREKKESFPLTVTSAQKNPTAFYLCASSISGERGYTFGSGTRLTVV.

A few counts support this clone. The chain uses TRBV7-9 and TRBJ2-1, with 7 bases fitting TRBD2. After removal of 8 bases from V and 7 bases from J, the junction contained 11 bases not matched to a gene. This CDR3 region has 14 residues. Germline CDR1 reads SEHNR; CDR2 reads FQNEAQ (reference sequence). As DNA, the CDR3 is TGTGCCAGCCGAGCCCTGGGAGGGGTTAATGAGCAGTTCTTC. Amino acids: CASRALGGVNEQFF.

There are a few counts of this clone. CDR3 sequence (DNA): TGTGCCAGCAGCTTTAGCCGGACAGGGGGCCTAGAGACCCAGTACTTC. Its translation: CASSFSRTGGLETQYF. The rearrangement joins TRBV7-8 to TRBJ2-5, with 11 positions matching TRBD1. CDR1 SGHVS and CDR2 FQNEAQ come from the germline V gene. V dropped 3 bases and J dropped 4; count of bases not matched to a gene: 7. The CDR3 extends over 16 amino acids.

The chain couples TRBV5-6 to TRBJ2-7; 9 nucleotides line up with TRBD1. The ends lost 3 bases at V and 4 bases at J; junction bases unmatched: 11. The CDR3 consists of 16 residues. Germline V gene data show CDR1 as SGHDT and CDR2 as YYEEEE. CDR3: CASSSITGGAEYEQYF. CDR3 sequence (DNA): TGTGCCAGCAGCTCCATCACAGGGGGCGCGGAGTACGAGCAGTACTTC.

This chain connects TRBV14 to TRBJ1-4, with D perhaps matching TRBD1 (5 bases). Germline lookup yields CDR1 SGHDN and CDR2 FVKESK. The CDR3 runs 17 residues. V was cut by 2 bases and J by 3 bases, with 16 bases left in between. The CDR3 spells CASSQSPQGKANEKLFF. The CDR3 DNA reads TGTGCCAGCAGCCAAAGCCCCCAGGGTAAAGCTAATGAAAAACTGTTTTTT.

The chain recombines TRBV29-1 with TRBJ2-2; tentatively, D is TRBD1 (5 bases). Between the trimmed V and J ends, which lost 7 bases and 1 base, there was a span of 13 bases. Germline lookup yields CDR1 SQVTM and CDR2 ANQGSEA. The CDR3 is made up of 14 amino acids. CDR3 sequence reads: CSATQALNTGELFF. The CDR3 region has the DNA TGCAGCGCGACACAGGCTTTGAACACCGGGGAGCTGTTTTTT.

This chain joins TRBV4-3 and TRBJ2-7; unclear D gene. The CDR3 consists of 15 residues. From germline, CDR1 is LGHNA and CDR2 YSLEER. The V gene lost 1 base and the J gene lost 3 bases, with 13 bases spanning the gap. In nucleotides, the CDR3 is TGCGCCAGCAGCCAAGTCCGCGTTTCCCACTACGAGCAGTACTTC. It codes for CASSQVRVSHYEQYF.

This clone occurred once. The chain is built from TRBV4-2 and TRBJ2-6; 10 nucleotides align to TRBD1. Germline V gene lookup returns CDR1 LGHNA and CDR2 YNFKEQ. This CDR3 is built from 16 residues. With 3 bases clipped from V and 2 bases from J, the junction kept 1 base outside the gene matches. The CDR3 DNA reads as TGTGCCAGCAGCCAGACAGGGGGCACTGGGGCCAACGTCCTGACTTTC. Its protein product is CASSQTGGTGANVLTF.

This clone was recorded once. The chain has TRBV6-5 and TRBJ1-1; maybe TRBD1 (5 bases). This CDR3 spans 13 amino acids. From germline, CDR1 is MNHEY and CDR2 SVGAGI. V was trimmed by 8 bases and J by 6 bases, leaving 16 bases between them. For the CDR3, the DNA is TGTGCCAGCCTATCGATGACAGCGCCTGAAGCTTTCTTT. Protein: CASLSMTAPEAFF.

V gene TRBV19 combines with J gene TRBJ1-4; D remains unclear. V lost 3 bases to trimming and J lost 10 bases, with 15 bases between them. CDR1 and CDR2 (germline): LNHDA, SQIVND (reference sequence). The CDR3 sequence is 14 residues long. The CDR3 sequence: CASSMVSKEGKLFF. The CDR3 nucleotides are TGTGCCAGTAGTATGGTATCTAAGGAGGGAAAACTGTTTTTT.

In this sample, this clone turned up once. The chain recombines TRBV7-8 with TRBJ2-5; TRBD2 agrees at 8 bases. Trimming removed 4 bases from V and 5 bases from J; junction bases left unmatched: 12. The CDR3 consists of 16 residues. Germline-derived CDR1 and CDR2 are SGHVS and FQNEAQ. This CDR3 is CASSSVALAGRETQYF. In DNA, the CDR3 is TGTGCCAGCAGCTCAGTTGCTTTAGCGGGGAGGGAGACCCAGTACTTC.

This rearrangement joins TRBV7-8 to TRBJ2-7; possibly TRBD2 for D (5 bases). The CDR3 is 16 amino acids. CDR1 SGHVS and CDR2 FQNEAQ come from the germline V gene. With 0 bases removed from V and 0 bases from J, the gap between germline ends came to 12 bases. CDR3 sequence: CASSLARGSSSYEQYF. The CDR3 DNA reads TGTGCCAGCAGCTTAGCGAGAGGGTCTAGCTCCTACGAGCAGTACTTC.

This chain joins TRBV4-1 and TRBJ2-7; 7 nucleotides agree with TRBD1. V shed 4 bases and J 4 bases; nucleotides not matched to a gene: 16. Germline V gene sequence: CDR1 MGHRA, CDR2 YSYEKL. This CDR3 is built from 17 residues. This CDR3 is CASSRDPGKGALYEQYF. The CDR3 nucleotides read TGCGCCAGCAGCCGGGACCCCGGGAAGGGGGCGCTTTACGAGCAGTACTTC.

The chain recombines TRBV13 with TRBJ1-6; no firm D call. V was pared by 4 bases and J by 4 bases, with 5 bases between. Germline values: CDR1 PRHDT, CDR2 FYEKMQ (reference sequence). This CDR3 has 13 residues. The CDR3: CASSSGYNSPLHF. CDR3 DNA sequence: TGTGCCAGCAGCTCGGGATATAATTCACCCCTCCACTTT.

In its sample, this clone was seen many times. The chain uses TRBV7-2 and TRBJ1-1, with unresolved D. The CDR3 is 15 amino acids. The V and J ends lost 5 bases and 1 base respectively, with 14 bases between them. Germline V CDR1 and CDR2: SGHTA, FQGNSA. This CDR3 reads CASSLAGVGNTEAFF. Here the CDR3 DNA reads TGTGCCAGCAGCCTGGCGGGAGTAGGGAACACTGAAGCTTTCTTT.

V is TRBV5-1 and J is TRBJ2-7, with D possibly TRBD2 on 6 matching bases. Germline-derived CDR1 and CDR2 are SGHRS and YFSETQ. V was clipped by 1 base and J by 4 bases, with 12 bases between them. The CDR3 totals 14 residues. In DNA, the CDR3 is TGCGCCAGCAGCTTGCCGACCGGGGGATACGAGCAGTACTTC. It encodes CASSLPTGGYEQYF.

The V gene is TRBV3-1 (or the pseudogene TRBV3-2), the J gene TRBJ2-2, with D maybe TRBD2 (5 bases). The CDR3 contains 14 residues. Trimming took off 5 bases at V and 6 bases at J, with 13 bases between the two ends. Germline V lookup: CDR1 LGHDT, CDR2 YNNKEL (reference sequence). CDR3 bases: TGTGCCAGCAGCTCTACTAGATTCTCCGGGGAGCTGTTTTTT. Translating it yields CASSSTRFSGELFF.

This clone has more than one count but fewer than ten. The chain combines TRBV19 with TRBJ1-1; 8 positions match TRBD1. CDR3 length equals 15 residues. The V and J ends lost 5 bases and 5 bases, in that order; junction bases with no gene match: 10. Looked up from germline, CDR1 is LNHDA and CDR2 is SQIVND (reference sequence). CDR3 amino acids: CASSVQQGGRTEAFF. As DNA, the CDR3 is TGTGCCAGTAGTGTCCAACAGGGGGGGCGGACTGAAGCTTTCTTT. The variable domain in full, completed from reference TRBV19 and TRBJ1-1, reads DGGITQSPKYLFRKEGQNVTLSCEQNLNHDAMYWYRQDPGQGLRLIYYSQIVNDFQKGDIAEGYSVSREKKESFPLTVTSAQKNPTAFYLCASSVQQGGRTEAFFGQGTRLTVV.

The CDR3 bases are TGTGCCAGTAGTCCCCCAGCGCCTGCGACCCAGTACTTC. It is translated as CASSPPAPATQYF. This chain connects TRBV19 to TRBJ2-5; no clear D gene. CDR3 length: 13 residues. Trimming removed 5 bases from V and 7 bases from J, with 14 bases in between. Germline lookup yields CDR1 LNHDA and CDR2 SQIVND (reference sequence).

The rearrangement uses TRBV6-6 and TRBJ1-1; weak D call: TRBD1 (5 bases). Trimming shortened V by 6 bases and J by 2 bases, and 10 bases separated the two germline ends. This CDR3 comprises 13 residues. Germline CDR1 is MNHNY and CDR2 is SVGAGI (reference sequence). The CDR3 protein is CASSSQGNTEAFF. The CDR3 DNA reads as TGTGCCAGCAGCTCTCAGGGAAACACTGAAGCTTTCTTT.

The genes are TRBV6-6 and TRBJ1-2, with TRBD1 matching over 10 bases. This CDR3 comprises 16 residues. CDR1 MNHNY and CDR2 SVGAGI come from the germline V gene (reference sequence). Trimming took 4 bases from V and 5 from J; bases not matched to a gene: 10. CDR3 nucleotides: TGTGCCAGCAGTTCCGGGACAGGGGACCCTGAATATGGCTACACCTTC. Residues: CASSSGTGDPEYGYTF.

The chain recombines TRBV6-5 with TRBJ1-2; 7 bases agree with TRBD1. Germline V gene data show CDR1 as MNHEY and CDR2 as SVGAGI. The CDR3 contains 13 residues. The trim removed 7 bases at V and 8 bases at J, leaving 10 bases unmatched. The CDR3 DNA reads TGTGCCAGCATGGAGGGGGCTCAGGGCGGCTACACCTTC. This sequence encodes CASMEGAQGGYTF.

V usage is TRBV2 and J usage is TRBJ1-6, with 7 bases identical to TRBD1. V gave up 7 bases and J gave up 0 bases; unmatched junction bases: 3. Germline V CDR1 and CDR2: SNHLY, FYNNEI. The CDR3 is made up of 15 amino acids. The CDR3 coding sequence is TGTGCCAGCACGGGACAGAGCTCCTATAATTCACCCCTCCACTTT. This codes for CASTGQSSYNSPLHF.